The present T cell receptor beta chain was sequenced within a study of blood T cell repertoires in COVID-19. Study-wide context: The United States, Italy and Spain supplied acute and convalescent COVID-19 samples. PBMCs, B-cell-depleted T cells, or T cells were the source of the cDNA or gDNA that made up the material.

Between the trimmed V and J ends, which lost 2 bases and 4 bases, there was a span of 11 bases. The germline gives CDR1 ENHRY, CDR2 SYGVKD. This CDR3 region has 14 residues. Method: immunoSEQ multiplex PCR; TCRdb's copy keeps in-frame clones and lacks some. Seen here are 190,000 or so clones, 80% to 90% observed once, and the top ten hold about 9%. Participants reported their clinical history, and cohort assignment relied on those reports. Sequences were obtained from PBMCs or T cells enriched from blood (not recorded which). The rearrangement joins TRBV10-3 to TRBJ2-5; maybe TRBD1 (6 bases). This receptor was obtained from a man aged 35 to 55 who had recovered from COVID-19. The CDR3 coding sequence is TGTGCCATCAGTGAGGGCACAGGGAGAGAGACCCAGTACTTC. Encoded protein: CAISEGTGRETQYF.